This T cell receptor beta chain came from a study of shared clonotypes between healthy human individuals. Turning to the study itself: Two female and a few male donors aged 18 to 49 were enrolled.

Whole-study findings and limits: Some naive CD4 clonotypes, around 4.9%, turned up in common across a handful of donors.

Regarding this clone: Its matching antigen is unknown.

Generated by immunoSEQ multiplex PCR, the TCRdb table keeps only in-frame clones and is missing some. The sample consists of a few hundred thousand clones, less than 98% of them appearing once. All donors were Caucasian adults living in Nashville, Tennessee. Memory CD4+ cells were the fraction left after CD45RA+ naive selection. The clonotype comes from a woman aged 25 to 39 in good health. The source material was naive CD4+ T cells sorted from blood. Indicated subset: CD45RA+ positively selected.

CDR3 amino acids: CASSLPGTASYEQYF. The CDR3 nucleotides are TGTGCCAGCAGTTTGCCCGGGACGGCATCCTACGAGCAGTACTTC. The J gene is TRBJ2-7, the V gene TRBV27; D could derive from TRBD1 or TRBD2 (5 bases each). CDR3 length equals 15 residues. Trimming pared 3 bases from V and 1 base from J, leaving 13 bases between. The germline gives CDR1 MNHEY, CDR2 SMNVEV (reference sequence).